This T cell receptor (beta chain) was retrieved from a study of blood T cells in healthy people across ages. The study, taken as a whole, reports: Donor CMV status was unknown, possibly confounding expanded clonotype changes. Estimated diversity across one million T cells was deemed an underestimate.

For the second PCR, which ran for 7 to 11 cycles, a sample-barcoded 5' primer and a J-beta primer mix were used. Each CDR3 protein gets one entry after TCRdb re-called the 5' RACE reads with MiXCR. Of about 1.4 million distinct CDR3 sequences in the sample, approximately 59% were seen once. On this clonotype itself: Antigen unknown.

No fewer than 5.5 micrograms of total RNA were isolated from every sample. The CDR3 sequence is 12 residues long. Per germline, CDR1 MNHEY and CDR2 SVGAGI. V was clipped by 9 bases and J by 3 bases, with 10 bases between them. Sample: blood. The TCR sequence derives from a man between 18 and 29 years old in good health. The chain has TRBV6-5 and TRBJ2-3; possibly TRBD1 or TRBD2 for D (6 bases each). The CDR3 loop reads CASRGVTDTQYF. The CDR3 DNA follows: TGTGCCAGTAGGGGGGTAACAGATACGCAGTATTTT.